This passage covers 26 T cell receptor beta chains from one sample sequenced in a study of Graves' ophthalmopathy and Graves' hyperthyroidism. RNA transcripts served as template for amplifying TCR beta CDR3 sequences. After a first-round RT-PCR with HTBI primers, a second-round multiplex PCR was run. TCRdb ran MiXCR on the multiplex PCR reads and lists one entry per CDR3 protein. The profile shows about 380,000 distinct CDR3 sequences, roughly 15% of them singletons. The sequenced sample was peripheral blood. The receptor source for this set is a woman aged 18-29 years with stable Graves' hyperthyroidism.

The sample holds many counts of this clonotype. This sequence joins TRBV5-8 and TRBJ1-6; D is uncertain. CDR1 SGHTS and CDR2 YDEGEE come from the germline V gene. The CDR3 is 13 residues long. The V and J ends lost 4 bases and 7 bases respectively, with 9 bases between them. The CDR3 sequence is CASSDPKNSPLHF. CDR3 DNA sequence: TGTGCCAGCAGCGACCCGAAGAATTCACCCCTCCACTTT. Complete variable domain (other parts from reference TRBV5-8 and TRBJ1-6): EAGVTQSPTHLIKTRGQQATLRCSPISGHTSVYWYQQALGLGLQFLLWYDEGEERNRGNFPPRFSGRQFPNYSSELNVNALELEDSALYLCASSDPKNSPLHFGNGTRLTVT.

In its sample, this clonotype was seen a few times. J is TRBJ2-7 and V is TRBV7-4, with 9 bases fitting TRBD1. Germline CDR1 and CDR2: SGHVT and SQSDAQ. The trim removed 9 bases at V and 5 bases at J, leaving 11 bases unmatched. This CDR3 comprises 14 residues. The CDR3: CAREGQGKINEQYF. In DNA form, the CDR3 reads TGTGCCAGAGAGGGACAGGGAAAAATCAACGAGCAGTACTTC.

Many counts were recorded for this clonotype. The chain recombines TRBV29-1 with TRBJ1-1, with D perhaps TRBD1 (5 bases). Germline CDR1 and CDR2: SQVTM and ANQGSEA. The V gene lost 7 bases and the J gene lost 2 bases, with 14 bases spanning the gap. The CDR3 sequence is 13 residues long. CDR3 sequence reads: CSAAVTVNTEAFF. The CDR3 DNA is TGCAGCGCCGCGGTGACAGTTAACACTGAAGCTTTCTTT.

This clonotype came up many times. The rearrangement joins TRBV6-2 or TRBV6-3 to TRBJ1-5, with TRBD1 as a possible D gene (5 bases). Germline CDR1 and CDR2: MNHEY and SVGEGT. The CDR3 is made up of 14 amino acids. Trimming pared 2 bases from V and 3 bases from J, leaving 8 bases between. Written as DNA, the CDR3 is TGTGCCAGCAGTTACATCAGGGACAATCAGCCCCAGCATTTT. Its protein product is CASSYIRDNQPQHF.

This clonotype was seen a few times. The chain couples TRBV11-2 to TRBJ2-7; D tentatively reads TRBD1 or TRBD2 (5 bases each). Judging by the DNA end, TRBJ2-5 fits better; the J call may be wrong. Germline assignment: CDR1 SGHAT and CDR2 FQNNGV. The CDR3 is 16 residues long. For the CDR3, the DNA is TGTGCCAGCAGCTCGCTCGCCGGGGTGGGGGAAGAGACCCAGTACTTC. It is translated as CASSSLAGVGEETQYF.

This chain uses TRBV7-9 with TRBJ1-5; 7 nucleotides match TRBD1. The germline V gene has CDR1 SEHNR and CDR2 FQNEAQ (reference sequence). The CDR3 totals 14 residues. Trimming removed 4 bases from V and 7 bases from J; junction bases left unmatched: 7. CDR3 DNA sequence: TGTGCCAGCAGCTCTGAGGGGGCTGGACAGCCCCAGCATTTT. Translated, it gives CASSSEGAGQPQHF.

The J gene is TRBJ2-2, the V gene TRBV19; a weak D match, TRBD1 (5 bases). Germline loops: CDR1 LNHDA, CDR2 SQIVND (reference sequence). Deletions cut 4 bases from V and 4 bases from J, with 10 bases between. The CDR3 contains 14 residues. CDR3 bases: TGTGCCAGTAGTACAGGGTGGGGCACCGGGGAGCTGTTTTTT. Translating gives CASSTGWGTGELFF.

This clonotype was counted a few times. The chain joins TRBV3-1 to TRBJ1-1; D might be TRBD1 (5 bases). This CDR3 is 16 amino acids long. V was clipped by 1 base and J by 1 base, with 13 bases between them. Germline CDR1 reads LGHDT; CDR2 reads YNNKEL (reference sequence). The CDR3 coding sequence is TGTGCCAGCAGCCAAGTTAGGAGGACACGGAACACTGAAGCTTTCTTT. Protein sequence: CASSQVRRTRNTEAFF. Drawing the rest from reference TRBV3-1 and TRBJ1-1, the complete variable domain is DTAVSQTPKYLVTQMGNDKSIKCEQNLGHDTMYWYKQDSKKFLKIMFSYNNKELIINETVPNRFSPKSPDKAHLNLHINSLELGDSAVYFCASSQVRRTRNTEAFFGQGTRLTVV.

This chain links TRBV4-2 with TRBJ1-2; possibly TRBD1 for D (5 bases). The V end lost 4 bases, the J end lost 2 bases, and 11 bases lay between the germline ends. CDR1 is LGHNA, CDR2 YNFKEQ, per germline. The CDR3 contains 14 residues. CDR3 nucleotide sequence: TGTGCCAGCAGCCGCGAGGAGGGGAACTATGGCTACACCTTC. Protein sequence: CASSREEGNYGYTF.

This clonotype occurred many times. This chain uses TRBV20-1 with TRBJ2-5; 14 bases align to TRBD2. The CDR3 is 15 residues long. V was clipped by 6 bases and J by 1 base; unmatched bases: 4. Germline V CDR1 and CDR2: DFQATT, SNEGSKA (reference sequence). DNA of the CDR3: TGCAGTGCGGGGGGACTAGCGGGGGCCCAAGAGACCCAGTACTTC. As protein: CSAGGLAGAQETQYF.

The chain has TRBV2 and TRBJ2-5; 10 bases are a match to TRBD2. The CDR3 is 17 amino acids. Germline V gene lookup returns CDR1 SNHLY and CDR2 FYNNEI. V was clipped by 3 bases and J by 2 bases; unmatched bases: 9. The CDR3, as DNA: TGTGCCAGCAGTGACAGCTTTGGACTAGCGGATCAAGAGACCCAGTACTTC. Translated: CASSDSFGLADQETQYF.

The chain has TRBV9 and TRBJ2-5; the match to TRBD2 covers 8 bases. J gave up 5 bases and V 0 bases, and 6 bases lay outside the gene matches. Germline lookup yields CDR1 SGDLS and CDR2 YYNGEE. CDR3 length equals 15 residues. The CDR3 loop is CASSVEGAGVETQYF. Written as DNA, the CDR3 is TGTGCCAGCAGCGTAGAGGGAGCGGGGGTGGAGACCCAGTACTTC.

This clonotype was counted ten times or more. Sequence at one end of the junction differs from germline and may be a read error. The genes are TRBV6-5 and TRBJ1-2, with a possible D match to TRBD1 (6 bases). This CDR3 has 16 amino acids. Per germline, CDR1 MNHEY and CDR2 SVGAGI. CDR3 loop: CASSYSTGQHNCGYTF. Here the CDR3 DNA reads TGTGCCAGCAGTTACTCGACTGGACAGCACAACTGTGGCTACACCTTC.

The rearrangement links TRBV24-1 to TRBJ2-5, with TRBD1 identical over 10 bases. The CDR3 runs 16 residues. Germline trimming cut 4 bases from V and 3 bases from J; bases unmatched to any gene: 7. Germline CDR1 KGHDR, CDR2 SFDVKD. CDR3 DNA sequence: TGTGCCACCAGTGAAAGGACCGGGACAGGGGAAGAGACCCAGTACTTC. Translating it yields CATSERTGTGEETQYF.

There are many counts of this clonotype. The V call is TRBV7-8, the J call TRBJ1-2; maybe TRBD1 (5 bases). V was shortened by 4 bases and J by 4 bases, with 13 bases between the two germline ends. Germline CDR1 SGHVS, CDR2 FQNEAQ. This CDR3 region has 14 residues. The CDR3 DNA follows: TGTGCCAGCAGCTATAGGGACCCCTCCTATGGCTACACCTTC. Translation: CASSYRDPSYGYTF.

This clonotype was recorded many times. This rearrangement joins TRBV2 to TRBJ2-7; TRBD1 matches at 7 bases. Germline CDR1 SNHLY, CDR2 FYNNEI. The CDR3 covers 14 residues. Germline trimming cut 5 bases from V and 2 bases from J; bases unmatched to any gene: 6. The CDR3 region is CASSPDRDAYEQYF. DNA of the CDR3: TGTGCCAGCAGTCCAGACAGGGATGCCTACGAGCAGTACTTC.

The CDR3 nucleotides are TGTGCCAGCACAACCAGCATGAACACTGAAGCTTTCTTT. It codes for CASTTSMNTEAFF. The chain links TRBV6-2 or TRBV6-3 to TRBJ1-1, with unresolved D. Germline CDR1 is MNHEY and CDR2 is SVGEGT. The CDR3 contains 13 residues. The V end was cut by 7 bases, the J end by 0 bases, with 9 bases between.

This clonotype has a count of ten or more. The chain links TRBV7-3 to TRBJ2-2, with unresolved D. The CDR3 consists of 16 residues. The V gene lost 5 bases and the J gene lost 2 bases, with 15 bases spanning the gap. Germline V CDR1 and CDR2: SGHTA, FQGTGA. The CDR3 DNA follows: TGTGCCAGCAGCCCCTACCTGACACGTAACACCGGGGAGCTGTTTTTT. Its translation is CASSPYLTRNTGELFF.

This clonotype has at least ten counts. The chain couples TRBV19 to TRBJ2-6, with unresolved D. The ends were cut back, 5 bases at V and 0 bases at J, with 14 bases in the middle. This CDR3 is 17 amino acids long. Germline-derived CDR1 and CDR2 are LNHDA and SQIVND (reference sequence). The CDR3 sequence is CASSEGGSSSGANVLTF. The CDR3 nucleotides are TGTGCCAGTAGTGAAGGCGGCAGTAGCTCTGGGGCCAACGTCCTGACTTTC.

This clonotype was observed many times. This rearrangement joins TRBV19 to TRBJ1-5, with unresolved D. Germline assignment: CDR1 LNHDA and CDR2 SQIVND (reference sequence). Trimming took off 4 bases at V and 7 bases at J, with 11 bases between the two ends. This CDR3 is built from 13 residues. The CDR3 DNA is TGTGCCAGTAGTACCTACATGGGCCAGCCCCAGCATTTT. Protein: CASSTYMGQPQHF.

This clonotype was seen repeatedly, ten times or more. The genes are TRBV24-1 and TRBJ1-1, with TRBD1 matching 7 bases. Germline lookup yields CDR1 KGHDR and CDR2 SFDVKD. Trimming at V came to 4 bases and at J to 4 bases, leaving 11 bases not matched to a gene. This CDR3 is built from 16 residues. CDR3 region: CATSEPKGAHSTEAFF. CDR3 nucleotide sequence: TGTGCCACCAGTGAACCTAAGGGGGCGCATAGCACTGAAGCTTTCTTT.

This clonotype showed up many times. This chain connects TRBV24-1 to TRBJ1-2; D is undetermined. The CDR3 is made up of 13 amino acids. Germline-derived CDR1 and CDR2 are KGHDR and SFDVKD. V gave up 3 bases and J gave up 0 bases, with 4 bases separating them. The CDR3 DNA sequence: TGTGCCACCAGTGATCCACCTAACTATGGCTACACCTTC. Translated, it gives CATSDPPNYGYTF.

This clonotype appeared many times. V usage is TRBV6-1 and J usage is TRBJ2-2, with TRBD2 as a possible D gene (5 bases). V was clipped by 8 bases and J by 6 bases, with 10 bases between them. CDR3 size: 12 residues. The germline gives CDR1 MNHNS, CDR2 SASEGT. The CDR3 bases are TGTGCCAGCGAGGGCCCAGCCGGGGAGCTGTTTTTT. Its protein product is CASEGPAGELFF.

The chain links TRBV6-2 or TRBV6-3 to TRBJ1-2; no reliable D call. The V and J ends lost 2 bases and 4 bases respectively, with 8 bases between them. In germline, CDR1 is MNHEY, CDR2 SVGEGT. The CDR3 has 13 amino acids. The CDR3 DNA is TGTGCCAGCAGTTACGAGTGGGTCTATGGCTACACCTTC. This sequence encodes CASSYEWVYGYTF.

This clonotype has only a few counts. This may stem from a read error, because a much larger clone lies one nucleotide away. The conserved final phenylalanine or tryptophan is absent from the CDR3, which likely points to a read error. This sequence joins TRBV2 and TRBJ1-1, with 7 bases fitting TRBD1. V lost 7 bases and J lost 5; bases outside the gene matches: 7. The CDR3 spans 13 residues. Germline-derived CDR1 and CDR2 are SNHLY and FYNNEI. The CDR3: CASIGQAGTEAFL. In DNA, the CDR3 is TGTGCCAGCATCGGACAGGCTGGAACTGAAGCTTTCTTG.

This clonotype was counted many times. A much larger clonotype is one base distant, so this may be a read error. The gene calls are TRBV6-1 and TRBJ2-5; no clear D gene. Trimming shortened V by 2 bases and J by 0 bases, and 1 base separated the two germline ends. The CDR3 covers 12 residues. Germline CDR1 MNHNS, CDR2 SASEGT. CDR3 nucleotides: TGTGCCAGCAGTGAAAACCAAGAGACCCAGTACTTC. Protein: CASSENQETQYF.